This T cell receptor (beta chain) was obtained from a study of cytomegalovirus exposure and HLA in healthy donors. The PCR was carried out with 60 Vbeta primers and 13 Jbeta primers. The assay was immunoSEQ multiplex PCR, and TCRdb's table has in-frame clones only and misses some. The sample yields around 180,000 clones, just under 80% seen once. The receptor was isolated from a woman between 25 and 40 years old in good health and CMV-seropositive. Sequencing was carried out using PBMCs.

The CDR3 spells CASSQTIAQETQYF. The CDR3 DNA is TGTGCCAGCAGCCAAACAATAGCCCAAGAGACCCAGTACTTC. The chain employs TRBV7-9 and TRBJ2-5; no firm D call. V shed 5 bases and J shed 1 base, with 11 bases lying between them. Germline CDR1 and CDR2: SEHNR and FQNEAQ (reference sequence). The CDR3 has 14 residues.